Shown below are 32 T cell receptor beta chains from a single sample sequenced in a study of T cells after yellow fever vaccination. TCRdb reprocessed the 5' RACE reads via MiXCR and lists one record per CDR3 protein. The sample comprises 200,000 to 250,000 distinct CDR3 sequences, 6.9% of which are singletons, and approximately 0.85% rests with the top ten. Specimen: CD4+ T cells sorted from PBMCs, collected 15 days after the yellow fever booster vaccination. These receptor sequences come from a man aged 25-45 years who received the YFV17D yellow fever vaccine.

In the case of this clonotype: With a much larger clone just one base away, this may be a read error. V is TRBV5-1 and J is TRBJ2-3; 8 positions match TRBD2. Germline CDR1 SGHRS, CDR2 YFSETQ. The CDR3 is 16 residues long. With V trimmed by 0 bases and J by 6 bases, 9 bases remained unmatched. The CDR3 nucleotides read TGCGCCAGCAGCTTGGAGGAACTAGCGGCGCGGGATACGCAGTATTTT. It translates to CASSLEELAARDTQYF.

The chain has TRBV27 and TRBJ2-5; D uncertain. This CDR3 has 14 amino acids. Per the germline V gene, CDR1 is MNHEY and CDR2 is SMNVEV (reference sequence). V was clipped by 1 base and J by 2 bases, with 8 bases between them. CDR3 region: CASSLFGRQETQYF. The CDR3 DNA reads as TGTGCCAGCAGTTTATTCGGCAGACAAGAGACCCAGTACTTC.

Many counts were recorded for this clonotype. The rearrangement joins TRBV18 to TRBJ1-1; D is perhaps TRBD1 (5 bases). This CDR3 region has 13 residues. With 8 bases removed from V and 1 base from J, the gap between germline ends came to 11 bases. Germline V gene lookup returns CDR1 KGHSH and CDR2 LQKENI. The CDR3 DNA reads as TGTGCCAGCCGTGGGGACCAGAACACTGAAGCTTTCTTT. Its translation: CASRGDQNTEAFF.

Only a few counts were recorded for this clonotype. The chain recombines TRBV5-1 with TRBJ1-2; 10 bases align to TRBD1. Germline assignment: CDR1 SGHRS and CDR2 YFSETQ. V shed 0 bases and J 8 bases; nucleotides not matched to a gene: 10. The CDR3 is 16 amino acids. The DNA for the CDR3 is TGCGCCAGCAGCTTGGGACAGGGGGCGCTTTTTTGGGGCTACACCTTC. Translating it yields CASSLGQGALFWGYTF. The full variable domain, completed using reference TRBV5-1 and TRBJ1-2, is KAGVTQTPRYLIKTRGQQVTLSCSPISGHRSVSWYQQTPGQGLQFLFEYFSETQRNKGNFPGRFSGRQFSNSRSEMNVSTLELGDSALYLCASSLGQGALFWGYTFGSGTRLTVV.

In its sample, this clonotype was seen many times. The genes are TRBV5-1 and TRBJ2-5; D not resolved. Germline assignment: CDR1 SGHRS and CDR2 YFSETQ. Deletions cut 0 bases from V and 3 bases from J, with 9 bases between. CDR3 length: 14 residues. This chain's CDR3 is CASSLEGRKETQYF. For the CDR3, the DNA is TGCGCCAGCAGCTTGGAAGGCAGAAAAGAGACCCAGTACTTC.

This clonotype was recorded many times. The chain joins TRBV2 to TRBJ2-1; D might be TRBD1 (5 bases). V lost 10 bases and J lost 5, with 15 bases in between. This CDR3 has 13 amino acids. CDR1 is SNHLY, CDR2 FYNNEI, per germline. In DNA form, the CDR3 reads TGTGCCACCAGGTGGCTCAGGGACAATGAGCAGTTCTTC. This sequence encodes CATRWLRDNEQFF.

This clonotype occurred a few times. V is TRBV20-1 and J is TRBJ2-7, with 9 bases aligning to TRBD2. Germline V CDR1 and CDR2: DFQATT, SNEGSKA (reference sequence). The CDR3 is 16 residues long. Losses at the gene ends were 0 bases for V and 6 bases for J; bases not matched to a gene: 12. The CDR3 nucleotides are TGCAGTGCTAGAGATTTGAAGCGGGAGGCCGGGGGCGAGCAGTACTTC. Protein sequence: CSARDLKREAGGEQYF.

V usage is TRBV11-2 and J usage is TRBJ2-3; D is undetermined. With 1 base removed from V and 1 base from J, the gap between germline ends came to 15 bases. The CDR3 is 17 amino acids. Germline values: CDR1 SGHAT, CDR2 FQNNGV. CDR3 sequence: CASSLGLWHARTDTQYF. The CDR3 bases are TGTGCCAGCAGCTTAGGCTTGTGGCACGCCCGCACAGATACGCAGTATTTT.

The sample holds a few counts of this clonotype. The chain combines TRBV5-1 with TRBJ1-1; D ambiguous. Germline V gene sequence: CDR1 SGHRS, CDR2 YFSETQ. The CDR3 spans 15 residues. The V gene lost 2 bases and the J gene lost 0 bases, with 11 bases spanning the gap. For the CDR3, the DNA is TGCGCCAGCAGCTTATTGTCGAACATGAACACTGAAGCTTTCTTT. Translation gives CASSLLSNMNTEAFF.

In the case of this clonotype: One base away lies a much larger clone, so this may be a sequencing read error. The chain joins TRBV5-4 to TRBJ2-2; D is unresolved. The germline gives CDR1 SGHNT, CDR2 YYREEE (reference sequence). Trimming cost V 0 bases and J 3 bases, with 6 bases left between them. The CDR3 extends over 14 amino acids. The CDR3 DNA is TGTGCCAGCAGCTTGGAACGGTACACCGGGGAGCTGTTTTTT. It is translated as CASSLERYTGELFF.

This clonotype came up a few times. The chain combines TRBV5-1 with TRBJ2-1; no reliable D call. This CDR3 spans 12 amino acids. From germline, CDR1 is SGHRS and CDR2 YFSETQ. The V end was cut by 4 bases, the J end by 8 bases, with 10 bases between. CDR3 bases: TGCGCCAGCAGCGCAATTTTCGATGAGCAGTTCTTC. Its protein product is CASSAIFDEQFF.

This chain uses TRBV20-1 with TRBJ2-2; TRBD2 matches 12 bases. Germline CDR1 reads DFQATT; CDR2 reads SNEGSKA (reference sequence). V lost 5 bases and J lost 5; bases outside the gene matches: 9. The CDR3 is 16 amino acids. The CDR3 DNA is TGCAGTGCTTCCGGGACTAGCGGGCCTCGGACCGGGGAGCTGTTTTTT. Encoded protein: CSASGTSGPRTGELFF.

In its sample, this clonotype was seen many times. The CDR3 protein is CASSLGLYSYEQYF. The CDR3 DNA follows: TGTGCCAGCAGCTTAGGATTGTATTCCTACGAGCAGTACTTC. J is TRBJ2-7 and V is TRBV7-2; D ambiguous. Germline V gene sequence: CDR1 SGHTA, CDR2 FQGNSA. This CDR3 spans 14 amino acids. With 1 base removed from V and 1 base from J, the gap between germline ends came to 8 bases.

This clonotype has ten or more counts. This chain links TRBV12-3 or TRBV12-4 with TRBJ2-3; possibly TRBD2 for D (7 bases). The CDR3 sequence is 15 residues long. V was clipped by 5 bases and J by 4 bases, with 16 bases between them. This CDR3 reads CASSAGEQGADTQYF. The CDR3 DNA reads TGTGCCAGCAGTGCGGGGGAACAGGGCGCAGATACGCAGTATTTT.

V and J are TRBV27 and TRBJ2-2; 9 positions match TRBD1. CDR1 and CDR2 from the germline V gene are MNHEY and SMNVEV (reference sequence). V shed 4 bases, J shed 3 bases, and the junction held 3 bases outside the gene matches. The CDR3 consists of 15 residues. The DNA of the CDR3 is TGTGCCAGCAGTTCGACAGGGGGTTACACCGGGGAGCTGTTTTTT. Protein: CASSSTGGYTGELFF.

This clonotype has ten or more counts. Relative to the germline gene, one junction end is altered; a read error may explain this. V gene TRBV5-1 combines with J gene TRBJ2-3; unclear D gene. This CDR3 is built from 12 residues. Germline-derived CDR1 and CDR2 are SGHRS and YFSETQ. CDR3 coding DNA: TGTGCCAGCAGCTCCAACACAGATACGCAGTATTTT. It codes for CASSSNTDTQYF.

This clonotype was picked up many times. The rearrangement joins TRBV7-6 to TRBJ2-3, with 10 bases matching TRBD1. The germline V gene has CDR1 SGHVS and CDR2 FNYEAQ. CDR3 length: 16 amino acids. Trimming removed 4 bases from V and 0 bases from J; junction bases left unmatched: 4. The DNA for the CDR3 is TGTGCCAGCAGCTCCAGGACAGGGGGTAGCACAGATACGCAGTATTTT. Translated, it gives CASSSRTGGSTDTQYF.

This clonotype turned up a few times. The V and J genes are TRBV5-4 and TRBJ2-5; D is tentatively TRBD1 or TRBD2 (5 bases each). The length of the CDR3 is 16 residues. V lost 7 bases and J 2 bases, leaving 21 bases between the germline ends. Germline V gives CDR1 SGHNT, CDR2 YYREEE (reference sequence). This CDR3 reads CASVLVPGRRQETQYF. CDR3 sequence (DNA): TGTGCCAGCGTCTTAGTCCCGGGGCGGCGGCAAGAGACCCAGTACTTC.

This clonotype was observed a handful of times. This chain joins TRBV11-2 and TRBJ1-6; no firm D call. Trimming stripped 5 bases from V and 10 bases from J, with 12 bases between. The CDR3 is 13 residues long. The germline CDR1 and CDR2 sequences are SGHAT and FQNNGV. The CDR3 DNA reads TGTGCCAGCAGCCCCCCGGGAGGCTCACCCCTCCACTTT. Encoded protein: CASSPPGGSPLHF.

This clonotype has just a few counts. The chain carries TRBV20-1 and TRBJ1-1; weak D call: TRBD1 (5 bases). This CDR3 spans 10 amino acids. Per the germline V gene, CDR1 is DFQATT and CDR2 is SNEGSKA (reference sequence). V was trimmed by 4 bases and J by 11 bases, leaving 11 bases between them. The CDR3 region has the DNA TGCAGTGCTAAGTACGGGGGTGCTTTCTTT. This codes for CSAKYGGAFF.

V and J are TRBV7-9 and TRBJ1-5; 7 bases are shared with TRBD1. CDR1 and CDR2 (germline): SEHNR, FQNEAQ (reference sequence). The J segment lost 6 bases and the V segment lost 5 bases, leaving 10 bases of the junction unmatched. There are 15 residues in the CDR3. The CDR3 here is CASSLGTVEGQPQHF. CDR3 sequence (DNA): TGTGCCAGCAGCCTTGGGACAGTAGAAGGTCAGCCCCAGCATTTT. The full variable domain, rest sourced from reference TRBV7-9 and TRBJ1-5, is DTGVSQNPRHKITKRGQNVTFRCDPISEHNRLYWYRQTLGQGPEFLTYFQNEAQLEKSRLLSDRFSAERPKGSFSTLEIQRTEQGDSAMYLCASSLGTVEGQPQHFGDGTRLSIL.

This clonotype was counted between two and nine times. The CDR3 protein is CASSQTLNQETQYF. The CDR3 DNA is TGTGCCAGCAGCCAGACCCTCAACCAAGAGACCCAGTACTTC. The V and J genes are TRBV7-9 and TRBJ2-5, with D uncertain. The germline CDR1 and CDR2 sequences are SEHNR and FQNEAQ (reference sequence). V dropped 5 bases and J dropped 0 bases, with 10 bases sitting between them. This CDR3 spans 14 amino acids.

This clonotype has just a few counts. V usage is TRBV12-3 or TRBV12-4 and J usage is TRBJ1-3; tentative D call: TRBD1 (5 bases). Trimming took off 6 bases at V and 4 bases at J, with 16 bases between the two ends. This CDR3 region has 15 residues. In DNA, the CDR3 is TGTGCCAGCAGCTTTGAGGGGCTCGTGGGAAACACCATATATTTT. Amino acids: CASSFEGLVGNTIYF.

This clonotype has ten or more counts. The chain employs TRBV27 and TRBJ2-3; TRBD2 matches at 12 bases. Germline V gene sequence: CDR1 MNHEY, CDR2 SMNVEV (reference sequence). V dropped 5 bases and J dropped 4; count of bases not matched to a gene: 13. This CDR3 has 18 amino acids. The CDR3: CASSTGTTSGSYADTQYF. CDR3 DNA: TGTGCCAGCAGTACGGGGACGACTAGCGGGAGTTATGCAGATACGCAGTATTTT.

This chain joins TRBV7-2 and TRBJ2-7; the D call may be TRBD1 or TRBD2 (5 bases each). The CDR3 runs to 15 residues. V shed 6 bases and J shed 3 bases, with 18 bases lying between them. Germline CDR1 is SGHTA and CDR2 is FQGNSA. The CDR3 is CASSGGLPPVYEQYF. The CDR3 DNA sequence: TGTGCCAGCAGTGGGGGTCTACCGCCCGTCTACGAGCAGTACTTC.

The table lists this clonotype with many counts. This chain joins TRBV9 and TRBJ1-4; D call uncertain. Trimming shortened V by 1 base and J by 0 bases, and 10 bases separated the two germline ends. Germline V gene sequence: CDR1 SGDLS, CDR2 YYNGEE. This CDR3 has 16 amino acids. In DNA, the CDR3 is TGTGCCAGCAGCGTACTGGGCGGTACAACTAATGAAAAACTGTTTTTT. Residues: CASSVLGGTTNEKLFF.

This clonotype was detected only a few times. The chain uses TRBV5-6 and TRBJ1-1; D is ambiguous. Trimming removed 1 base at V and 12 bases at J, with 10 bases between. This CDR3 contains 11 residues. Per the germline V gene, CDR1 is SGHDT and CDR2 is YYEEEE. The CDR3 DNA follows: TGTGCCAGCAGCTTGCTGGGTGTGACTTTCTTT. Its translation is CASSLLGVTFF.

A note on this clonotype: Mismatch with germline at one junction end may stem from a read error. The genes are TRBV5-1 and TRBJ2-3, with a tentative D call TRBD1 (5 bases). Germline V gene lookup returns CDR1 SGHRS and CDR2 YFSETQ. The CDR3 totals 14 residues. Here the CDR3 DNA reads TGCTCCAGCAGCTCTGGGGCGATTTTGGATACGCAGTATTTT. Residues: CSSSSGAILDTQYF. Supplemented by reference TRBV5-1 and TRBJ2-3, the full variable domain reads KAGVTQTPRYLIKTRGQQVTLSCSPISGHRSVSWYQQTPGQGLQFLFEYFSETQRNKGNFPGRFSGRQFSNSRSEMNVSTLELGDSALYLCSSSSGAILDTQYFGPGTRLTVL.

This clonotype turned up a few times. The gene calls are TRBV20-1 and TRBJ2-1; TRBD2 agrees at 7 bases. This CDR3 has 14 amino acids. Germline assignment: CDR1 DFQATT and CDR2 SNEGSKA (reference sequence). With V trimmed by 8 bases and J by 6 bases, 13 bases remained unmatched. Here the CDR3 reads CSSSTRTRRNEQFF. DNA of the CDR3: TGCAGTTCATCTACCCGGACTAGACGCAATGAGCAGTTCTTC.

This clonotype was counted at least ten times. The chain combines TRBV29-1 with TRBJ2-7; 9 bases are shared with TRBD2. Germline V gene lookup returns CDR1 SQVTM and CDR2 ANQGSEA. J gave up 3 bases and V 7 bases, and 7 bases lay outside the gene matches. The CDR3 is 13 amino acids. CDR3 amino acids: CSASGSGSYEQYF. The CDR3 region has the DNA TGCAGCGCGAGTGGTAGCGGGAGCTACGAGCAGTACTTC.

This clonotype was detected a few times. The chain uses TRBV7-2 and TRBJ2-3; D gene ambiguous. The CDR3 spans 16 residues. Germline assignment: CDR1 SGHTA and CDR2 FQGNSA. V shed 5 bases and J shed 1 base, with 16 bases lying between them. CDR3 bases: TGTGCCAGCAGCGGAACGGGCCCATGGGGCACAGATACGCAGTATTTT. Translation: CASSGTGPWGTDTQYF.

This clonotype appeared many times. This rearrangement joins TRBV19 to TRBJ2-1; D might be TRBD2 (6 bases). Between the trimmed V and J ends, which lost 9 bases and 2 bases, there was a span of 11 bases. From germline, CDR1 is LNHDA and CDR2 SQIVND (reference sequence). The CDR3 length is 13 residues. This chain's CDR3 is CASREDPYNEQFF. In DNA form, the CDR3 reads TGTGCCAGCAGGGAGGACCCCTACAATGAGCAGTTCTTC.